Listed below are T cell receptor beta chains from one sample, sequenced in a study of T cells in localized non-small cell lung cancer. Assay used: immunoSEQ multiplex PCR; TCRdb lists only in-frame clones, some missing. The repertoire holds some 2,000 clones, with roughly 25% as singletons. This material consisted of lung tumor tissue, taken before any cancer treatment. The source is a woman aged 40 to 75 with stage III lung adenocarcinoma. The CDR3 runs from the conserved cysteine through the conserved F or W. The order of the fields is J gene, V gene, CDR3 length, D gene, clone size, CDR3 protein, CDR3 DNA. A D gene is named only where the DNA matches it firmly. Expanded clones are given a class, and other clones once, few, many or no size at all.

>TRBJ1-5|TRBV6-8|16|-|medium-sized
CASSYSWADGNQPQHF
TGTGCCAGCAGTTACTCGTGGGCCGATGGCAATCAGCCCCAGCATTTT
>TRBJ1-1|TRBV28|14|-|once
CASSLTWVNTEAFF
TGTGCCAGCAGTTTAACGTGGGTGAACACTGAAGCTTTCTTT
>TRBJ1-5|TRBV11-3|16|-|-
CASSLRGQGLDQPQHF
TGTGCCAGCAGCTTAAGGGGCCAGGGGCTAGATCAGCCCCAGCATTTT
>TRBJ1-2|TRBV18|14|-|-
CASSPLGGPYGYTF
TGTGCCAGCTCACCATTGGGGGGCCCCTATGGCTACACCTTC
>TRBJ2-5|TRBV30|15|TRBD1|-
CAWQLGRTGEETQYF
TGTGCCTGGCAACTAGGCCGGACAGGAGAAGAGACCCAGTACTTC
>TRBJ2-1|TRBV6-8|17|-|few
CASSSHVGPSGPHEQFF
TGTGCCAGCAGTTCCCACGTGGGCCCTTCGGGCCCGCATGAGCAGTTCTTC
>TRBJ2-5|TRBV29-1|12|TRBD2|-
CSASSGEETQYF
TGCAGCGCGTCTAGCGGAGAAGAGACCCAGTACTTC
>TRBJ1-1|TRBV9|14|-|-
CASRAGTTNTEAFF
TGTGCCAGCAGAGCCGGGACAACGAACACTGAAGCTTTCTTT
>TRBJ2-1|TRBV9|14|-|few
CASSVGDSHNEQFF
TGTGCCAGCAGCGTAGGGGATAGTCACAATGAGCAGTTCTTC
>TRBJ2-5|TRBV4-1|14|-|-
CASSPGGAQETQYF
TGCGCCAGCAGCCCGGGTGGAGCCCAAGAGACCCAGTACTTC
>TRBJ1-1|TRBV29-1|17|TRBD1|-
CSVYYKPRDSLNTEAFF
TGCAGCGTCTACTACAAACCTCGGGACAGTTTGAACACTGAAGCTTTCTTT
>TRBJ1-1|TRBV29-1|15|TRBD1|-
CSVRGGASSTTEAFF
TGCAGCGTTAGAGGGGGCGCATCGAGTACCACTGAAGCTTTCTTT
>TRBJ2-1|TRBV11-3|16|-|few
CASSPGTGTNYNEQFF
TGTGCCAGCAGTCCGGGAACAGGGACCAACTACAATGAGCAGTTCTTC
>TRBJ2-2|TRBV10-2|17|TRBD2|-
CASKTASGGARTGELFF
TGCGCCAGCAAGACGGCTAGCGGGGGGGCCCGCACCGGGGAGCTGTTTTTT
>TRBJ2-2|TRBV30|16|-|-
CAWSVLGGTDVEELFF
TGTGCCTGGAGTGTACTAGGGGGGACGGATGTAGAGGAGCTGTTTTTT
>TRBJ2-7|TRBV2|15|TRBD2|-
CASSVDSGGIYEQYF
TGTGCCAGCAGTGTGGACAGCGGGGGTATTTACGAGCAGTACTTC
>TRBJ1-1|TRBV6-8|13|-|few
CASTRGSNTEAFF
TGTGCCAGCACCAGAGGGTCGAACACTGAAGCTTTCTTT
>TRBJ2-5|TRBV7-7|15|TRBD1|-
CASSLDRGRTETQYF
TGTGCCAGCAGCTTGGACAGGGGGAGGACGGAGACCCAGTACTTC
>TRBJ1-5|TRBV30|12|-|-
CAWSDGIGPQHF
TGTGCCTGGAGTGACGGGATCGGGCCCCAGCATTTT
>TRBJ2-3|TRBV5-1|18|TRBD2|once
CASSSEPLAGVGTDTQYF
TGCGCCAGCAGCTCAGAACCGCTAGCGGGAGTTGGGACAGATACGCAGTATTTT
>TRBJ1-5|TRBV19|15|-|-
CASSISTGGGQPQHF
TGTGCCAGTAGTATTTCGACGGGAGGGGGTCAGCCCCAGCATTTT
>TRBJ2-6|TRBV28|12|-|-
CATASGANVLTF
TGTGCCACCGCCTCTGGGGCCAACGTCCTGACTTTC
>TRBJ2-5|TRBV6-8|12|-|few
CASTELVGTQYF
TGTGCCAGCACCGAGTTGGTGGGGACCCAGTACTTC
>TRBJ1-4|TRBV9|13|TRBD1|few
CASSGTGGEKLFF
TGTGCCAGCAGCGGGACAGGGGGCGAAAAACTGTTTTTT
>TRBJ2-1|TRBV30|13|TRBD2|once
CAWRRESYNEQFF
TGTGCCTGGAGGCGGGAGTCCTACAATGAGCAGTTCTTC
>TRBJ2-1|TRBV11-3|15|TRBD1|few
CASSPEGQMYNEQFF
TGTGCCAGCAGCCCAGAGGGACAGATGTACAATGAGCAGTTCTTC
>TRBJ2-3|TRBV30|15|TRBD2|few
CASSLGLAGLDTQYF
TGTGCCTCCTCTCTGGGGCTAGCGGGCCTAGATACGCAGTATTTT
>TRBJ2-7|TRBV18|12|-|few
CASSQSIFEQYF
TGTGCCAGCTCTCAATCGATTTTCGAGCAGTACTTC
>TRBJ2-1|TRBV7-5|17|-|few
CASSLERLHTIHHEQFF
TGTGCCAGCAGCTTAGAGAGACTACACACAATCCACCATGAGCAGTTCTTC